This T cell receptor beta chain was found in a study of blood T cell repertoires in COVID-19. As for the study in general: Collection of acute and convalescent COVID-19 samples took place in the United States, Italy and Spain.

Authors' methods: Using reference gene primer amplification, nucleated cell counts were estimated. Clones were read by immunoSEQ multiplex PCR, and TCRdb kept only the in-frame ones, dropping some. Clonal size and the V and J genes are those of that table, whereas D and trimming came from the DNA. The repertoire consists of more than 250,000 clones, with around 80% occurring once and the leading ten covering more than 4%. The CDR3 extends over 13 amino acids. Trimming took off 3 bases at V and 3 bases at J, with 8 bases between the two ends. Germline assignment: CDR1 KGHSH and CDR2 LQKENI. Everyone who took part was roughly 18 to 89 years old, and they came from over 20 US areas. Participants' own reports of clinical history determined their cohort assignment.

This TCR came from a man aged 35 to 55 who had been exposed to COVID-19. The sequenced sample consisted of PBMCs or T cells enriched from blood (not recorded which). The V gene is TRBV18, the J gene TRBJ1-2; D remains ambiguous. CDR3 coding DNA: TGTGCCAGCTCACCTAAAACAGACTATGGCTACACCTTC. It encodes CASSPKTDYGYTF.